The 28 T cell receptor beta chains in this list originate from one sample, sequenced in a study of cytomegalovirus exposure and HLA in healthy donors (dated by TCRdb to 2017 to 2019). Receptor amplification or capture employed the immunoSEQ multiplex PCR assay. A mixture of 60 forward primers for TCR Vbeta segments and 13 reverse primers for TCR Jbeta segments was used in the multiplex PCR. Entries here come from immuneACCESS through TCRdb and include only in-frame sequences with V and J called. Some clones fail to appear in such tables; in the studies checked, an unresolved V gene covers under half of the shortfall, and the cause of the remainder is unknown. This sample comprises about 190,000 clones, roughly four fifths of them detected only once. Less than 4% of the sample is held by the ten biggest clonotypes. Sequences were obtained from PBMCs. The receptors derive from a woman aged 30 to 39 in good health and CMV-seropositive.

This chain connects TRBV10-3 to TRBJ2-7; 8 bases align to TRBD2. CDR1 and CDR2 from the germline V gene are ENHRY and SYGVKD. This CDR3 is built from 16 residues. V lost 2 bases to trimming and J lost 5 bases; unmatched junction nucleotides: 11. CDR3 region: CAISEGGGGFGNEQYF. The CDR3 coding sequence is TGTGCCATCAGTGAGGGGGGCGGGGGGTTCGGCAACGAGCAGTACTTC.

This CDR3 is CASRILSGPGNEQFF. Here the CDR3 DNA reads TGTGCCAGCAGAATCTTGAGCGGTCCGGGCAATGAGCAGTTCTTC. J is TRBJ2-1 and V is TRBV5-8; tentative D call: TRBD2 (5 bases). Germline CDR1 reads SGHTS; CDR2 reads YDEGEE. V lost 5 bases and J 6 bases, leaving 18 bases between the germline ends. The CDR3 is made up of 15 amino acids.

This chain links TRBV7-6 with TRBJ1-5, with 7 bases matching TRBD1. This CDR3 spans 15 amino acids. The germline V gene encodes CDR1 SGHVS and CDR2 FNYEAQ. The ends lost 5 bases at V and 6 bases at J; junction bases unmatched: 10. CDR3 region: CASSPSTGAGQPQHF. The CDR3 DNA sequence: TGTGCCAGCAGCCCGTCAACAGGGGCCGGTCAGCCCCAGCATTTT.

This clone was detected only a few times. The J gene is TRBJ2-1, the V gene TRBV11-1, with D perhaps TRBD1 (6 bases). The germline gives CDR1 SGHAT, CDR2 FQDESV (reference sequence). CDR3 length: 12 residues. V lost 3 bases to trimming and J lost 15 bases, with 15 bases between them. The CDR3 reads CASSLDRDISFF. In DNA, the CDR3 is TGTGCCAGCAGCTTGGACCGGGACATCTCGTTCTTC.

J is TRBJ1-1 and V is TRBV27, with 10 bases lining up with TRBD1. CDR1 is MNHEY, CDR2 SMNVEV, per germline (reference sequence). This CDR3 is built from 14 residues. Losses at the gene ends were 5 bases for V and 4 bases for J; bases not matched to a gene: 4. DNA of the CDR3: TGTGCCAGCAGTGGGGGGACAGGGGTCACTGAAGCTTTCTTT. Protein: CASSGGTGVTEAFF.

The J gene is TRBJ1-5, the V gene TRBV19, with 7 bases identical to TRBD1. This CDR3 spans 16 amino acids. Germline CDR1 reads LNHDA; CDR2 reads SQIVND (reference sequence). J lost 10 bases, V lost 7 bases, and 19 bases had no gene match. CDR3 sequence (DNA): TGTGCCAGTAAGGGGGACAGACCGGCTGTTCTCGAACCCCAGCATTTT. Protein sequence: CASKGDRPAVLEPQHF.

This clone was recorded a few times. The chain joins TRBV5-1 to TRBJ2-1; 9 bases agree with TRBD1. J was trimmed by 9 bases and V by 4 bases; bases with no gene match: 8. Germline CDR1 and CDR2: SGHRS and YFSETQ. This CDR3 region has 14 residues. The CDR3 reads CASSPGTGNIEQFF. The DNA for the CDR3 is TGCGCCAGCAGCCCCGGGACAGGGAATATTGAGCAGTTCTTC.

V usage is TRBV4-1 and J usage is TRBJ2-2; D is undetermined. Trimming pared 0 bases from V and 5 bases from J, leaving 13 bases between. Germline loops: CDR1 MGHRA, CDR2 YSYEKL. CDR3 length: 16 residues. The CDR3 DNA reads TGCGCCAGCAGCCAAGAAGCGCGTTTGAGGACCGGGGAGCTGTTTTTT. This sequence encodes CASSQEARLRTGELFF.

The J gene is TRBJ1-5, the V gene TRBV2; D perhaps matches TRBD1 (5 bases). The CDR3 length is 15 residues. Per the germline V gene, CDR1 is SNHLY and CDR2 is FYNNEI. V was shortened by 5 bases and J by 4 bases, with 15 bases between the two germline ends. The DNA for the CDR3 is TGTGCCAGCAGTAGGCCCCAGGACAAAAATCAGCCCCAGCATTTT. This codes for CASSRPQDKNQPQHF.

The CDR3 spells CASSFSGSINEKLFF. The CDR3 nucleotides read TGCGCCAGCAGCTTTTCCGGGTCCATTAATGAAAAACTGTTTTTT. The chain uses TRBV5-1 and TRBJ1-4; no reliable D call. Germline V gene sequence: CDR1 SGHRS, CDR2 YFSETQ. The CDR3 has 15 residues. V gave up 2 bases and J gave up 4 bases, with 12 bases separating them.

J is TRBJ2-7 and V is TRBV9; 9 positions agree with TRBD2. CDR3 length: 14 residues. Germline V gives CDR1 SGDLS, CDR2 YYNGEE. The junction had 5 bases not matched to a gene; V was cut back by 3 bases and J by 4 bases. CDR3 protein: CASSASGIRYEQYF. The CDR3 region has the DNA TGTGCCAGCAGCGCTAGCGGGATTCGTTACGAGCAGTACTTC.

The J gene is TRBJ2-2, the V gene TRBV5-1; tentatively, D is TRBD2 (6 bases). Trimming removed 8 bases from V and 6 bases from J, with 23 bases in between. Germline V gene sequence: CDR1 SGHRS, CDR2 YFSETQ. The CDR3 extends over 16 amino acids. CDR3 sequence (DNA): TGCGCCAGGCGGTGGCGGGACCCTTGGGGGGCCGGGGAGCTGTTTTTT. The encoded protein is CARRWRDPWGAGELFF.

This clone showed up just a few times. This sequence joins TRBV7-6 and TRBJ2-1; D call uncertain. The V and J ends lost 1 base and 10 bases respectively, with 8 bases between them. The CDR3 runs to 12 residues. Germline values: CDR1 SGHVS, CDR2 FNYEAQ. Here the CDR3 reads CASSLGHSEQFF. Here the CDR3 DNA reads TGTGCCAGCAGCTTAGGCCATAGCGAGCAGTTCTTC.

J is TRBJ2-1 and V is TRBV6-1; TRBD1 aligns across 8 bases. The CDR3 covers 17 residues. The junction had 9 bases not matched to a gene; V was cut back by 4 bases and J by 1 base. Germline CDR1 MNHNS, CDR2 SASEGT. CDR3 DNA: TGTGCCAGCAGTGGAGGGACAGGCGCCCGTTCCTACAATGAGCAGTTCTTC. It codes for CASSGGTGARSYNEQFF.

The chain employs TRBV28 and TRBJ2-5; tentatively, D is TRBD2 (5 bases). The length of the CDR3 is 11 residues. The V gene lost 9 bases and the J gene lost 5 bases, with 10 bases spanning the gap. Germline lookup yields CDR1 MDHEN and CDR2 SYDVKM. This CDR3 reads CASRDGETQYF. CDR3 in DNA: TGTGCCAGTCGGGATGGGGAGACCCAGTACTTC.

The chain employs TRBV6-1 and TRBJ2-7; 7 nucleotides line up with TRBD1. Germline loops: CDR1 MNHNS, CDR2 SASEGT. The CDR3 consists of 15 residues. V was pared by 6 bases and J by 2 bases, with 10 bases of the junction left unmatched. DNA of the CDR3: TGTGCCAGCAGGGATAAGAGGGACAGACCCTACGAGCAGTACTTC. Translated: CASRDKRDRPYEQYF.

V and J are TRBV28 and TRBJ2-7, with 7 bases matching TRBD2. J gave up 7 bases and V 6 bases, and 12 bases lay outside the gene matches. In germline, CDR1 is MDHEN, CDR2 SYDVKM. The CDR3 runs 14 residues. The CDR3 DNA is TGTGCCAGCAGAGGGGCGGGAGCGAACGGGGAGCAGTACTTC. It encodes CASRGAGANGEQYF.

This clone was counted only a few times. The CDR3 reads CASSGGTGAHEQYF. The CDR3 DNA reads as TGTGCCAGCAGCGGCGGGACAGGGGCCCACGAGCAGTACTTC. The chain employs TRBV5-4 and TRBJ2-7; 10 bases are shared with TRBD1. Looked up from germline, CDR1 is SGHNT and CDR2 is YYREEE (reference sequence). This CDR3 comprises 14 residues. J gave up 5 bases and V 4 bases, and 6 bases lay outside the gene matches.

This clone appeared a single time. The CDR3 nucleotides are TGTGCCAGCGGACAGTTCTACGAGCAGTACTTC. Amino acids: CASGQFYEQYF. The chain employs TRBV28 and TRBJ2-7; the D gene is possibly TRBD1 (6 bases). Germline values: CDR1 MDHEN, CDR2 SYDVKM. The ends were cut back, 8 bases at V and 3 bases at J, with 8 bases in the middle. The CDR3 is made up of 11 amino acids.

This clone showed up just once. V gene TRBV11-2 combines with J gene TRBJ2-3; D gene unclear. CDR1 is SGHAT and CDR2 is FQNNGV in the germline V gene. The CDR3 covers 13 residues. Between the trimmed V and J ends, which lost 2 bases and 3 bases, there was a span of 6 bases. The CDR3 loop is CASSLIRTDTQYF. CDR3 DNA: TGTGCCAGCAGCTTAATTAGAACAGATACGCAGTATTTT.

The chain joins TRBV5-4 to TRBJ2-7; the match to TRBD2 covers 7 bases. Germline CDR1 reads SGHNT; CDR2 reads YYREEE (reference sequence). Trimming at V came to 2 bases and at J to 2 bases, leaving 10 bases not matched to a gene. The CDR3 has 16 amino acids. The CDR3 DNA is TGTGCCAGCAGCTTTGGGGGAGGGCCCTCCCCCTACGAGCAGTACTTC. It is translated as CASSFGGGPSPYEQYF.

CDR3 protein: CASSHLAGGPDTQYF. The CDR3, as DNA: TGTGCCAGCAGTCACCTAGCGGGAGGGCCAGATACGCAGTATTTT. The V call is TRBV6-4, the J call TRBJ2-3; 12 bases map to TRBD2. Germline-derived CDR1 and CDR2 are MRHNA and SNTAGT. The CDR3 is 15 amino acids. With 5 bases clipped from V and 4 bases from J, the junction kept 4 bases outside the gene matches.

J is TRBJ2-5 and V is TRBV6-5, with 7 bases aligning to TRBD1. The J call may be wrong; the DNA end is better matched by TRBJ2-7. Germline loops: CDR1 MNHEY, CDR2 SVGAGI. The CDR3 is 14 residues long. The CDR3 coding sequence is TGTGCCAGCAACCCAGGGGGAACCCCTTACGAGCAGTACTTC. It is translated as CASNPGGTPYEQYF.

A remark on this clone: This CDR3 is also generated by other DNA sequences in the sample. As DNA, the CDR3 is TGTGCCAGCAGCTTAGGGACAGATTCTAACTATGGCTACACCTTC. This sequence encodes CASSLGTDSNYGYTF. V usage is TRBV11-2 and J usage is TRBJ1-2; D is possibly TRBD1 (6 bases). There are 15 residues in the CDR3. Germline V gives CDR1 SGHAT, CDR2 FQNNGV. Trimming stripped 1 base from V and 0 bases from J, with 9 bases between.

CDR3 DNA: TGTGCCAGCAGCTTTGGAGGTAATAGCAATCAGCCCCAGCATTTT. Protein: CASSFGGNSNQPQHF. The chain combines TRBV5-5 with TRBJ1-5; D remains ambiguous. This CDR3 is built from 15 residues. V was trimmed by 2 bases and J by 0 bases, leaving 9 bases between them. Germline assignment: CDR1 SGHKS and CDR2 YYEKEE (reference sequence).

The chain links TRBV7-2 to TRBJ1-5; 7 bases agree with TRBD1. CDR1 is SGHTA, CDR2 FQGNSA, per germline. This CDR3 comprises 16 residues. With 4 bases clipped from V and 2 bases from J, the junction kept 8 bases outside the gene matches. CDR3 sequence (DNA): TGTGCCAGCAGCTCACGATCCGGGACAGGCAATCAGCCCCAGCATTTT. Its translation: CASSSRSGTGNQPQHF.

This chain's CDR3 is CASRATGSKTGELFF. In DNA form, the CDR3 reads TGTGCCAGCAGGGCGACAGGGAGTAAGACCGGGGAGCTGTTTTTT. The chain couples TRBV2 to TRBJ2-2; 7 bases are shared with TRBD1. The CDR3 has 15 amino acids. V was clipped by 6 bases and J by 5 bases; unmatched bases: 9. CDR1 SNHLY and CDR2 FYNNEI come from the germline V gene.

The chain joins TRBV4-2 to TRBJ2-2, with 7 positions matching TRBD2. This CDR3 region has 15 residues. Germline assignment: CDR1 LGHNA and CDR2 YNFKEQ. Unmatched junction bases numbered 7, after V lost 0 bases and J lost 9 bases. The CDR3 spells CASSQETSSSWELFF. Here the CDR3 DNA reads TGTGCCAGCAGCCAAGAGACTAGCAGTTCCTGGGAGCTGTTTTTT.